This TCR beta chain was captured in a study of blood T cell repertoires in COVID-19 (dated by TCRdb to between 2020 and 2021). Context from the whole study: The collaborator samples originated in the United States, Italy and Spain and spanned the acute and convalescent phases of COVID-19. The material from the prospective study consisted of cDNA or gDNA derived from T cells, B-cell-depleted T cells, or PBMCs. Deeply sampled blood TCRbeta repertoires from subjects exposed to, actively infected with, or recovered from COVID-19 were included in the dataset. A freely available public database, intended as a resource for researchers studying the immune response to SARS-CoV-2, is where the repertoires were released. The samples were drawn from two sources: the first 160 participants of the ongoing ImmuneRACE study, and some 1,300 subjects contributed by 6 global collaborators. A de-identified subject ID, COVID-19 status, age in years and sex were almost always included in the sample metadata. Where HLA class I and class II types were available, the types were taken from metadata supplied by the sample provider, not from assay-based typing.

TCRbeta CDR3 regions were amplified from genomic DNA by means of the immunoSEQ Assay, a bias-controlled multiplex PCR. The original pipeline was this. The number of nucleated cells in each sample was estimated by amplification of reference gene primers within the assay. To quantify the absolute abundance of each unique TCRbeta CDR3 rearrangement, sequence reads were collapsed and filtered. For each sample, productive Simpson clonality was calculated as the square root of Simpson's diversity index over productive rearrangements. Imported from immuneACCESS, the table was reduced by TCRdb to in-frame sequences with V and J called. These copies leave out some clones; in studies compared against another copy, an unresolved V gene accounts for under half, and the cause of the remainder is not known. The V and J calls and clone size were taken over from that table, and D and trimming were inferred from the DNA. The sample table lists more than 95,000 clones, about 90% of them with a count of one. The ten largest clones capture around 3.7% of the sample.

What the study reported, not specific to this receptor: The amount of clinical and demographic metadata varied by source and participant and was provided uncurated.

On this clone: Its cognate antigen has yet to be identified. No base quality information exists; no much larger clone differs at one position.

Whole blood was collected in K2EDTA tubes by collaborating institutions according to the institutions' own protocols. For TCRbeta analysis, collaborators shipped samples in one of three forms: frozen whole blood, isolated PBMCs, or DNA extracted from either of those sample types. Ends trimmed: V by 6 bases, J by 4 bases; bases unmatched to a gene: 17. The germline V gene specifies KGHDR as CDR1 and SFDVKD as CDR2. The CDR3 contains 19 residues, cysteine and phenylalanine counted. The DNA shown is the 57-base CDR3, in frame from base 1. The TCR sequence derives from a woman aged 60-70 years with acute or convalescent COVID-19. The specimen sequenced was peripheral blood. Recombination joined TRBV24-1 with TRBJ2-2; 9 bases in between match TRBD2. The nucleotides are TGTGCCACCAGTCACCCAGGGGAAGCGGGAGGAGGACGCACCGGGGAGCTGTTTTTT. It translates to CATSHPGEAGGGRTGELFF.